The entry that follows covers one TCR beta chain sequence. This record comes from a study of blood T cell repertoires in COVID-19. Study-wide context: There were acute and convalescent COVID-19 samples, and they came from the United States, Italy and Spain. T cells, B-cell-depleted T cells, or PBMCs supplied cDNA or gDNA.

Per the original data handling: Counts of nucleated cells, estimated from reference gene primer amplification, were obtained. Clones were sequenced by immunoSEQ multiplex PCR, and TCRdb holds only the in-frame ones, with some missing. V and J calls and clone size are given by that table; D and trimming were obtained from the DNA. The sample lists about 110,000 clones, 65% to 80% occurring once. Sequencing used peripheral blood. The TCR was taken from a woman in her forties with acute or convalescent COVID-19.

In nucleotides, the CDR3 is TGTGCCGCAACCTTTGGGGGGGGCGTAGAGACCCAGTACTTC. The encoded protein is CAATFGGGVETQYF. The rearrangement joins TRBV30 to TRBJ2-5, with TRBD2 as a possible D gene (7 bases). CDR1 and CDR2 (germline): GTSNPN, SVGIG (reference sequence). The CDR3 extends over 14 amino acids. V lost 8 bases to trimming and J lost 4 bases, with 20 bases between them. Drawing the rest from reference TRBV30 and TRBJ2-5, the complete variable domain is SQTIHQWPATLVQPVGSPLSLECTVEGTSNPNLYWYRQAAGRGLQLLFYSVGIGQISSEVPQNLSASRPQDRQFILSSKKLLLSDSGFYLCAATFGGGVETQYFGPGTRLLVL.